Below are 19 T cell receptor beta chains sequenced from a single sample in a study of T cells in localized non-small cell lung cancer. Sequenced by immunoSEQ multiplex PCR; TCRdb stores in-frame clones only, minus some. The table includes roughly 40,000 clones, approximately 80% detected once. The sequencing used peripheral blood mononuclear cells, collected before any cancer treatment. These receptors were taken from a male donor aged 60 or over with stage II lung adenocarcinoma.

The gene calls are TRBV19 and TRBJ1-1; unclear D gene. The ends were cut back, 0 bases at V and 1 base at J, with 12 bases in the middle. CDR1 is LNHDA and CDR2 is SQIVND in the germline V gene (reference sequence). The CDR3 is 16 residues long. In DNA, the CDR3 is TGTGCCAGTAGTATAGATAAAAACAGAGGGAACACTGAAGCTTTCTTT. Amino acids: CASSIDKNRGNTEAFF.

The chain is built from TRBV5-1 and TRBJ2-3, with D possibly matching TRBD2 (6 bases). The V gene lost 2 bases and the J gene lost 1 base, with 11 bases spanning the gap. There are 15 residues in the CDR3. The germline gives CDR1 SGHRS, CDR2 YFSETQ. The CDR3 is CASSFAGYGTDTQYF. CDR3 in DNA: TGCGCCAGCAGCTTTGCGGGGTACGGCACAGATACGCAGTATTTT.

This clone was seen more than once but under ten times. This chain uses TRBV27 with TRBJ2-7; D ambiguous. Trimming removed 5 bases at V and 3 bases at J, with 17 bases between. The CDR3 has 15 residues. Germline V CDR1 and CDR2: MNHEY, SMNVEV (reference sequence). CDR3 residues: CASSPPEAASYEQYF. The CDR3 DNA sequence: TGTGCCAGCAGTCCACCTGAGGCCGCAAGCTACGAGCAGTACTTC.

This clone was observed a single time. This chain links TRBV30 with TRBJ1-4; perhaps TRBD1 as D (5 bases). CDR3 length: 16 residues. The germline V gene has CDR1 GTSNPN and CDR2 SVGIG (reference sequence). With 0 bases removed from V and 2 bases from J, the gap between germline ends came to 13 bases. The CDR3 DNA follows: TGTGCCTGGAGTGTGAGCAGGGTGGGCACTAATGAAAAACTGTTTTTT. Translation gives CAWSVSRVGTNEKLFF.

This sequence joins TRBV5-4 and TRBJ2-1; D gene unclear. The germline CDR1 and CDR2 sequences are SGHNT and YYREEE (reference sequence). Trimming shortened V by 2 bases and J by 7 bases, and 13 bases separated the two germline ends. CDR3 length: 14 residues. The CDR3 coding sequence is TGTGCCAGCAGCTTAAACCCAGAAATGAATGAGCAGTTCTTC. It encodes CASSLNPEMNEQFF. The whole variable domain, remainder taken from reference TRBV5-4 and TRBJ2-1, is ETGVTQSPTHLIKTRGQQVTLRCSSQSGHNTVSWYQQALGQGPQFIFQYYREEENGRGNFPPRFSGLQFPNYSSELNVNALELDDSALYLCASSLNPEMNEQFFGPGTRLTVL.

The chain combines TRBV7-2 with TRBJ1-5, with D unclear. There are 13 residues in the CDR3. Trimming shortened V by 5 bases and J by 6 bases, and 11 bases separated the two germline ends. Germline loops: CDR1 SGHTA, CDR2 FQGNSA. The DNA for the CDR3 is TGTGCCAGCAGCCCTTCGGTGTTTCAGCCCCAGCATTTT. Protein product: CASSPSVFQPQHF.

This clone was detected a few times. The V gene is TRBV27, the J gene TRBJ2-6; D ambiguous. Germline V gives CDR1 MNHEY, CDR2 SMNVEV (reference sequence). This CDR3 is 15 amino acids long. Trimming pared 8 bases from V and 1 base from J, leaving 12 bases between. This CDR3 reads CASGGSLSGANVLTF. The CDR3 nucleotides read TGTGCCAGCGGTGGCAGCCTATCTGGGGCCAACGTCCTGACTTTC. The whole variable domain, filled in from reference TRBV27 and TRBJ2-6, reads EAQVTQNPRYLITVTGKKLTVTCSQNMNHEYMSWYRQDPGLGLRQIYYSMNVEVTDKGDVPEGYKVSRKEKRNFPLILESPSPNQTSLYFCASGGSLSGANVLTFGAGSRLTVL.

The chain carries TRBV11-3 and TRBJ2-1; D perhaps matches TRBD2 (6 bases). Germline-derived CDR1 and CDR2 are SGHNT and YENEEA. The CDR3 spans 18 residues. Trimming took 1 base from V and 6 from J, leaving 22 bases between them. CDR3 in DNA: TGTGCCAGCAGCTTAGGGGGGGACGGACCCCGGGTAGTCAATGAGCAGTTCTTC. Protein: CASSLGGDGPRVVNEQFF.

V is TRBV7-9 and J is TRBJ1-2, with D uncertain. CDR1 and CDR2 (germline): SEHNR, FQNEAQ (reference sequence). V was pared by 1 base and J by 5 bases, with 11 bases between. The CDR3 is 14 residues long. CDR3 amino acids: CASSLGAGEYGYTF. The CDR3 DNA reads TGTGCCAGCAGCTTAGGTGCTGGGGAGTATGGCTACACCTTC.

A remark on this clone: Germline is not matched at one junction end, which may reflect a read error. V is TRBV5-4 and J is TRBJ1-5; D may be TRBD1 (5 bases). Looked up from germline, CDR1 is SGHNT and CDR2 is YYREEE (reference sequence). The CDR3 spans 15 residues. Written as DNA, the CDR3 is TGTGCCAGCAGCTTGGGAGGGACCTCAAGTCAGCCCCGGCATTTT. This encodes CASSLGGTSSQPRHF.

This clone was observed a handful of times. This chain links TRBV18 with TRBJ1-2; D may be TRBD1 (5 bases). Germline CDR1 KGHSH, CDR2 LQKENI. The CDR3 totals 16 residues. V was trimmed by 2 bases and J by 6 bases, leaving 19 bases between them. CDR3 nucleotide sequence: TGTGCCAGCTCACCAGTAGGGACGGAGTCCCTCCATGGCTACACCTTC. Its translation is CASSPVGTESLHGYTF.

The genes are TRBV10-3 and TRBJ1-1, with 10 bases identical to TRBD1. The germline V gene has CDR1 ENHRY and CDR2 SYGVKD. The CDR3 length is 15 residues. V trimming: 6 bases; J trimming: 6 bases; junction bases outside the gene matches: 10. Written as DNA, the CDR3 is TGTGCCATCAGCCCCGGGACAGGGGATAGGGCTGAAGCTTTCTTT. Translating it yields CAISPGTGDRAEAFF.

This clone showed up just a few times. The chain has TRBV12-5 and TRBJ1-3; D is ambiguous. Germline lookup yields CDR1 LGHNT and CDR2 FRNRAP. V was cut by 6 bases and J by 2 bases, with 11 bases left in between. This CDR3 comprises 14 residues. The CDR3 loop reads CASGTGSAGNTIYF. The CDR3 nucleotides read TGTGCTAGTGGGACTGGGTCAGCTGGAAACACCATATATTTT.

The V and J genes are TRBV27 and TRBJ2-5, with 8 positions matching TRBD1. V trimming: 1 base; J trimming: 5 bases; junction bases outside the gene matches: 12. The CDR3 has 17 residues. CDR1 and CDR2 from the germline V gene are MNHEY and SMNVEV (reference sequence). The CDR3 protein is CASSLFTAQGALETQYF. CDR3 bases: TGTGCCAGCAGTTTATTCACCGCTCAGGGGGCGCTTGAGACCCAGTACTTC.

The chain combines TRBV27 with TRBJ1-5, with a weak D call TRBD1 (5 bases). The CDR3 has 15 amino acids. Trimming shortened V by 0 bases and J by 3 bases, and 9 bases separated the two germline ends. Germline values: CDR1 MNHEY, CDR2 SMNVEV (reference sequence). CDR3 sequence reads: CASSLSRQYNQPQHF. CDR3 sequence (DNA): TGTGCCAGCAGTTTATCCCGACAGTACAATCAGCCCCAGCATTTT.

The count of this clone is one. The chain is built from TRBV5-8 and TRBJ2-7; D is unresolved. The V end lost 6 bases, the J end lost 2 bases, and 21 bases lay between the germline ends. Germline assignment: CDR1 SGHTS and CDR2 YDEGEE. CDR3 length: 16 residues. The CDR3 nucleotides read TGTGCCAGCACGCCCTCTCCAGGAAGGCTTACCTACGAGCAGTACTTC. Translated, it gives CASTPSPGRLTYEQYF.

This chain connects TRBV9 to TRBJ2-6, with 8 bases that match TRBD1. Looked up from germline, CDR1 is SGDLS and CDR2 is YYNGEE. V was clipped by 4 bases and J by 0 bases; unmatched bases: 9. The CDR3 is 18 amino acids. Here the CDR3 reads CASSRRQGPDSGANVLTF. The CDR3 region has the DNA TGTGCCAGCAGCAGACGACAGGGGCCTGACTCTGGGGCCAACGTCCTGACTTTC. Using reference TRBV9 and TRBJ2-6 for the parts outside the CDR3, the full variable domain is DSGVTQTPKHLITATGQRVTLRCSPRSGDLSVYWYQQSLDQGLQFLIQYYNGEERAKGNILERFSAQQFPDLHSELNLSSLELGDSALYFCASSRRQGPDSGANVLTFGAGSRLTVL.

The chain couples TRBV7-9 to TRBJ2-1; D is uncertain. The CDR3 spans 12 residues. V was pared by 3 bases and J by 13 bases, with 13 bases between. Germline CDR1 and CDR2: SEHNR and FQNEAQ (reference sequence). The CDR3 protein is CASSFVGLEQFF. CDR3 bases: TGTGCCAGCAGCTTTGTGGGTTTGGAACAGTTCTTC.

This clone was counted a single time. The gene calls are TRBV5-1 and TRBJ2-7; D possibly uses TRBD1 or TRBD2 (6 bases each). Trimming pared 4 bases from V and 3 bases from J, leaving 20 bases between. The CDR3 consists of 16 residues. The germline CDR1 and CDR2 sequences are SGHRS and YFSETQ. The CDR3 loop reads CASSHDRGTLNYEQYF. The CDR3 DNA sequence: TGCGCCAGCAGCCACGACCGCGGGACACTCAACTACGAGCAGTACTTC.